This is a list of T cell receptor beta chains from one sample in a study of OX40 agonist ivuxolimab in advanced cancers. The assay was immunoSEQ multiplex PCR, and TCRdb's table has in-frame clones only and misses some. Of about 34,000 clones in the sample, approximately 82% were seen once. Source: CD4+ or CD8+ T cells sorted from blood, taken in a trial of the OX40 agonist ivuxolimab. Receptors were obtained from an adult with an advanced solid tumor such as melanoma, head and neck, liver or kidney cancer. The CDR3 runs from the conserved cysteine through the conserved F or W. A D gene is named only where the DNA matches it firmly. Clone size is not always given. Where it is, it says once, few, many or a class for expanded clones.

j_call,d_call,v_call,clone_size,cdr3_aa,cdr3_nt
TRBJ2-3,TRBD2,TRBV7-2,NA,CASSLVAGGADTQYF,TGTGCCAGCAGCTTAGTAGCGGGGGGGGCGGATACGCAGTATTTT
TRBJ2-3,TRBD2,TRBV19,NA,CASSIDLAGVVNRNTQYF,TGTGCCAGTAGTATAGATCTAGCGGGAGTAGTTAATCGAAATACGCAGTATTTT
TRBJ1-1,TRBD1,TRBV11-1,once,CASSPHRQGNTEAFF,TGTGCCAGCAGCCCCCATCGACAGGGGAACACTGAAGCTTTCTTT
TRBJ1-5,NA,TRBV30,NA,CAWSVSGYSNQPQHF,TGTGCCTGGAGTGTATCCGGGTATAGCAATCAGCCCCAGCATTTT
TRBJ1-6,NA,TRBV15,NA,CATSRGGDSPLHF,TGTGCCACCAGCAGAGGGGGGGATTCACCCCTCCACTTT
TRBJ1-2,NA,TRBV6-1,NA,CASSEVAGRDGYTF,TGTGCCAGCAGTGAAGTCGCAGGTCGGGATGGCTACACCTTC
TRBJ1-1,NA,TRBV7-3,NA,CASSLTSETYTEAFF,TGTGCCAGCAGCTTAACGAGCGAGACATACACTGAAGCTTTCTTT
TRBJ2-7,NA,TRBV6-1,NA,CASSEGRGAAYEQYF,TGTGCCAGCAGTGAAGGTAGGGGAGCGGCCTACGAGCAGTACTTC
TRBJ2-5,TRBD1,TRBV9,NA,CASSVAEGTGGLETQYF,TGTGCCAGCAGCGTAGCGGAAGGGACAGGGGGCTTGGAGACCCAGTACTTC
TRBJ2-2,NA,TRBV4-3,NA,CASSQRGLSGELFF,TGCGCCAGCAGCCAAAGAGGGTTATCCGGGGAGCTGTTTTTT
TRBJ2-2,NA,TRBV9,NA,CASSVSWRGGYTGELFF,TGTGCCAGCAGCGTATCTTGGAGAGGAGGGTACACCGGGGAGCTGTTTTTT
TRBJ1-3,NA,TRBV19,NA,CASSADRGNTIYF,TGTGCCAGTAGTGCCGACAGGGGAAACACCATATATTTT
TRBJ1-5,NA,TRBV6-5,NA,CASRGSNQPQHF,TGTGCCAGCAGAGGGAGCAATCAGCCCCAGCATTTT
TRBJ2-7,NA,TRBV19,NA,CASRPRRSSYEQYF,TGTGCCAGTAGGCCGAGACGTTCCTCCTACGAGCAGTACTTC
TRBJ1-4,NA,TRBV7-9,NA,CASSLEFGKLFF,TGTGCCAGCAGCTTAGAATTCGGAAAACTGTTTTTT
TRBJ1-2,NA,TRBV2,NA,CASSESSRSGYTF,TGTGCCAGCAGTGAATCTTCCAGGTCTGGCTACACCTTC
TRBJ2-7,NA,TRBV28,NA,CASRLEHSSYEQYF,TGTGCCAGCAGGCTCGAGCATAGCTCCTACGAGCAGTACTTC
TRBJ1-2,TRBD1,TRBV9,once,CASSFTGDYGYTF,TGTGCCAGCAGCTTTACAGGGGACTATGGCTACACCTTC
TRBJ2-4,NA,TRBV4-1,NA,CASSQGSAALAKNIQYF,TGCGCCAGCAGCCAAGGCTCTGCGGCCTTAGCCAAAAACATTCAGTACTTC
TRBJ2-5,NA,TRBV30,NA,CAWRGGASKETQYF,TGTGCCTGGAGGGGGGGGGCAAGTAAAGAGACCCAGTACTTC
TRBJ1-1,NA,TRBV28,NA,CASTNSQGIIEAFF,TGTGCCAGCACCAACTCGCAGGGGATAATTGAAGCTTTCTTT
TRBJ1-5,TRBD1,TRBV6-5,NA,CASSLGQGRNQPQHF,TGTGCCAGCAGCCTAGGACAGGGCAGGAATCAGCCCCAGCATTTT
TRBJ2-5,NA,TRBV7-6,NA,CASSQLDSQETQYF,TGTGCCAGCAGCCAGCTGGACAGCCAAGAGACCCAGTACTTC
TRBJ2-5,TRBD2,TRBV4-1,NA,CASSQESSGRAVETQYF,TGCGCCAGCAGCCAAGAATCTAGCGGGAGGGCCGTGGAGACCCAGTACTTC
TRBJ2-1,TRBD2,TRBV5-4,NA,CASSLQRTSGHNEQFF,TGTGCCAGCAGCCTCCAGAGGACTAGCGGTCACAATGAGCAGTTCTTC
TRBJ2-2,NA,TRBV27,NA,CASSFRRTGELFF,TGTGCCAGCAGTTTCCGGAGGACCGGGGAGCTGTTTTTT
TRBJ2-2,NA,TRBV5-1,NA,CASSLMAGSNTGELFF,TGCGCCAGCAGCTTGATGGCAGGGTCAAACACCGGGGAGCTGTTTTTT
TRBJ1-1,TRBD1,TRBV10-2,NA,CASRMVTGGTEAFF,TGCGCCAGTAGAATGGTCACAGGGGGTACTGAAGCTTTCTTT
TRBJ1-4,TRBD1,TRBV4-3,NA,CASSQDFTGTATEKLFF,TGCGCCAGCAGCCAAGATTTTACCGGGACAGCAACAGAAAAACTGTTTTTT
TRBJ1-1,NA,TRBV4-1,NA,CASSLRLDGLNTEAFF,TGCGCCAGCAGCCTACGTTTGGACGGCTTGAACACTGAAGCTTTCTTT
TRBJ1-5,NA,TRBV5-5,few,CASSFAGIDNQPQHF,TGTGCCAGCAGCTTTGCAGGGATAGATAATCAGCCCCAGCATTTT
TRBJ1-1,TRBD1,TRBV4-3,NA,CASSQSGTGMAVTFF,TGCGCCAGCAGCCAGTCCGGGACAGGAATGGCCGTGACTTTCTTT
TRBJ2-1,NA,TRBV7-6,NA,CASSSAGPRGNEQFF,TGTGCCAGCAGCTCGGCGGGACCGCGGGGTAATGAGCAGTTCTTC
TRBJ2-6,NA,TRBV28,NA,CASSFLDSGANVLTF,TGTGCCAGCAGTTTTTTGGACTCTGGGGCCAACGTCCTGACTTTC
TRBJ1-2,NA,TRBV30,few,CAWGSGGTGGYGYTF,TGTGCCTGGGGCTCCGGCGGGACGGGGGGTTATGGCTACACCTTC
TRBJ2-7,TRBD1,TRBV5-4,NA,CASSRRDRDIYEQYF,TGTGCCAGCAGCCGCCGGGACAGGGATATCTACGAGCAGTACTTC
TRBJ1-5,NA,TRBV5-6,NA,CASSLAPNQPQHF,TGTGCCAGCAGCTTAGCCCCAAATCAGCCCCAGCATTTT
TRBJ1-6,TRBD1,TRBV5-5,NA,CASSLQGDNSPLHF,TGTGCCAGCAGCTTACAGGGGGATAATTCACCCCTCCACTTT
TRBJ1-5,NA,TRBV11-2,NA,CASSLEPHSNQPQHF,TGTGCCAGCAGCTTAGAACCGCATAGCAATCAGCCCCAGCATTTT